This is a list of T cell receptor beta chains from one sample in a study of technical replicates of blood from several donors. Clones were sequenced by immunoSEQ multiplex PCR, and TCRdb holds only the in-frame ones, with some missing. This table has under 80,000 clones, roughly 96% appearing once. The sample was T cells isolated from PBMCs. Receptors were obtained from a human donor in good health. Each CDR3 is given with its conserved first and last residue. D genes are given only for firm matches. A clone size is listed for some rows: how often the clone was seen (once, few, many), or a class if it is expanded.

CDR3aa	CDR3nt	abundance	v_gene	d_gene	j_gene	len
CATTRGSQADTQYF	TGCGCCACCACGCGGGGGTCTCAGGCAGATACGCAGTATTTT	NA	TRBV5-1	TRBD2	TRBJ2-3	14
CAWSQGSLGDTIYF	TGTGCCTGGAGCCAAGGATCCCTCGGGGACACCATATATTTT	NA	TRBV30	NA	TRBJ1-3	14
CASSLARHRGQFVIQYF	TGTGCCAGCAGCTTAGCCCGACACAGGGGGCAGTTTGTTATTCAGTACTTC	NA	TRBV11-2	TRBD1	TRBJ2-4	17
CASTGFSNQPQHF	TGTGCCTCGACAGGGTTTAGCAATCAGCCCCAGCATTTT	once	TRBV6-1	TRBD1	TRBJ1-5	13
CASSYRGYEQYF	TGTGCCAGCAGCTACAGGGGATACGAGCAGTACTTC	NA	TRBV6-5	TRBD1	TRBJ2-7	12
CASSQSGTRGGVSNTQYF	TGCGCCAGCAGTCAATCGGGGACTAGAGGTGGTGTGTCCAATACGCAGTATTTT	NA	TRBV23-1	TRBD2	TRBJ2-3	18
CASLTGTNYGYTF	TGTGCCAGCCTGACAGGGACTAACTATGGCTACACCTTC	NA	TRBV28	TRBD1	TRBJ1-2	13
CASSLQGSIRDTQYF	TGTGCCAGCAGCTTACAGGGCTCCATCCGCGATACGCAGTATTTT	NA	TRBV7-3	NA	TRBJ2-3	15
CASSRHLEAERRYEQYF	TGTGCCAGCAGCAGGCATCTAGAGGCTGAGCGCCGATACGAGCAGTACTTC	NA	TRBV5-6	NA	TRBJ2-7	17
CASRPGEPDRGTSSSYEQYF	TGTGCCAGCAGACCCGGGGAGCCGGACAGGGGAACCTCGAGCTCCTACGAGCAGTACTTC	NA	TRBV6-4	TRBD1	TRBJ2-7	20
CASSLDRLRFEAFF	TGTGCCAGCAGCTTAGACCGACTCCGGTTTGAAGCTTTCTTT	NA	TRBV11-2	NA	TRBJ1-1	14
CASTPLGLGTEAFF	TGTGCCAGCACCCCTTTGGGGCTTGGCACTGAAGCTTTCTTT	NA	TRBV27	NA	TRBJ1-1	14
CASSQGTGQYEQFF	TGTGCCAGCAGTCAAGGGACAGGGCAATATGAGCAGTTCTTC	NA	TRBV6-1	TRBD1	TRBJ2-1	14
CASRSRLAGRTDTQYF	TGTGCAAGTCGCTCTCGCCTAGCGGGTCGCACAGATACGCAGTATTTT	NA	TRBV12-2	NA	TRBJ2-3	16
CASSIGTGNTEAFF	TGTGCCAGCAGCATTGGGACAGGGAACACTGAAGCTTTCTTT	once	TRBV7-8	TRBD1	TRBJ1-1	14
CASSHRTGQGNNEQFF	TGTGCCAGCAGCCATCGGACTGGGCAGGGGAACAATGAGCAGTTCTTC	NA	TRBV11-3	NA	TRBJ2-1	16
CASSIGVRDTEAFF	TGTGCCAGTAGTATCGGGGTGAGGGACACTGAAGCTTTCTTT	NA	TRBV19	NA	TRBJ1-1	14
CSVEQGYGYTF	TGCAGCGTAGAACAGGGCTATGGCTACACCTTC	NA	TRBV29-1	NA	TRBJ1-2	11
CASKWAGVYGYTF	TGTGCCAGCAAATGGGCGGGGGTCTATGGCTACACCTTC	NA	TRBV6-1	NA	TRBJ1-2	13
CASSHHTLGLARREQFF	TGCGCCAGCAGCCACCACACCCTTGGACTAGCGAGACGTGAGCAGTTCTTC	NA	TRBV4-1	TRBD2	TRBJ2-1	17
CASSFGGGPYNEQFF	TGTGCCAGCAGCTTCGGGGGGGGCCCCTACAATGAGCAGTTCTTC	NA	TRBV7-9	TRBD2	TRBJ2-1	15
CASITDTTGRELFF	TGTGCCAGCATAACGGATACTACCGGTAGGGAGCTGTTTTTT	NA	TRBV6-1	NA	TRBJ2-2	14
CASTRTSGTPNEQFF	TGCGCCAGCACCCGGACTAGCGGGACCCCCAATGAGCAGTTCTTC	NA	TRBV10-1	TRBD2	TRBJ2-1	15
CATSRAYSQPQHF	TGTGCCACCAGCAGAGCCTACTCCCAGCCCCAGCATTTT	NA	TRBV15	NA	TRBJ1-5	13
CASSAQGVDYGYTF	TGCGCCAGCAGCGCACAGGGAGTTGACTATGGCTACACCTTC	NA	TRBV5-1	NA	TRBJ1-2	14
CASSLAALNYGYTF	TGTGCCAGCAGTTTAGCAGCGTTGAACTATGGCTACACCTTC	NA	TRBV28	NA	TRBJ1-2	14
CASSLLGDGTEAFF	TGTGCCAGCAGTTTACTCGGGGATGGTACTGAAGCTTTCTTT	NA	TRBV28	NA	TRBJ1-1	14
CASSPGGANTEAFF	TGTGCCAGCTCACCGGGAGGAGCGAACACTGAAGCTTTCTTT	NA	TRBV18	NA	TRBJ1-1	14